This entry concerns a single T cell receptor beta chain. Profiled with immunoSEQ multiplex PCR; TCRdb holds only in-frame clones, not every one. There are about 84,000 clones in the sample; 95% to 98% occur only once, and around 0.18% lies in the top ten. The data were obtained in a study of technical replicates of blood from several donors. This CDR3 spans 14 amino acids. Germline V CDR1 and CDR2: WNHNN, SYGVQD (reference sequence). With 4 bases removed from V and 9 bases from J, the gap between germline ends came to 19 bases. The origin of this receptor is a human donor in good health. Source material: T cells isolated from PBMCs. This chain uses TRBV10-1 with TRBJ2-7; D is possibly TRBD1 (5 bases). As DNA, the CDR3 is TGCGCCAGCAGTGCTGGGCAGGGAATATTCGGGCAGTACTTC. It yields the protein CASSAGQGIFGQYF.